These 3 T cell receptor beta chains came from one sample sequenced in a study of shared clonotypes between healthy human individuals. Sequencing was performed with immunoSEQ multiplex PCR; in TCRdb, only in-frame clones are kept and a portion is missing. The sample holds 800,000 to 950,000 clones, approximately 97% seen once. The naive CD8 fraction comprised CD45RO-negative cells positively selected for CCR7 and excluded terminally differentiated effector memory CD45RA+ cells. Sample: naive CD8+ T cells sorted from blood. Receptors originate from a man aged 30 to 45 in good health.

The chain combines TRBV4-3 with TRBJ2-7, with a possible D match to TRBD2 (6 bases). The germline V and J ends were trimmed by 0 bases and 6 bases, with 15 bases remaining between them. The germline V gene has CDR1 LGHNA and CDR2 YSLEER. This CDR3 is 15 amino acids long. The CDR3 spells CASSQDGGTRGEQYF. DNA for the CDR3: TGCGCCAGCAGCCAAGATGGGGGGACGAGGGGCGAGCAGTACTTC.

This sequence joins TRBV28 and TRBJ2-7; D possibly corresponds to TRBD1 (5 bases). V shed 1 base and J shed 4 bases, with 14 bases lying between them. CDR3 length: 15 amino acids. Germline V gene lookup returns CDR1 MDHEN and CDR2 SYDVKM. CDR3 protein: CASSLSGPPVYEQYF. The CDR3 bases are TGTGCCAGCAGTTTATCAGGGCCCCCGGTATACGAGCAGTACTTC.

The chain is built from TRBV9 and TRBJ2-2; 7 bases agree with TRBD1. CDR1 is SGDLS, CDR2 YYNGEE, per germline. V shed 3 bases, J shed 0 bases, and the junction held 2 bases outside the gene matches. The CDR3 covers 15 residues. CDR3 residues: CASSEGAANTGELFF. The CDR3 bases are TGTGCCAGCAGCGAGGGGGCTGCGAACACCGGGGAGCTGTTTTTT.